A selection of T cell receptor beta chains follows, all from one sample in a study of T cell responses to AZD1222 COVID-19 vaccine. The method was immunoSEQ multiplex PCR; TCRdb's version includes in-frame clones alone and lacks a portion of them. The sample carries approximately 84,000 clones, around 85% recorded once. Specimen: peripheral blood, collected 28 days after the second AZD1222 dose. The receptors derive from an adult who received the AZD1222 COVID-19 vaccine. Each CDR3 is given with its conserved first and last residue. D genes are given only for firm matches. Only some rows state a clone size, as once, few, many or a class for expanded clones.

clone_size: -; j_call: TRBJ2-7; v_call: TRBV13; d_call: TRBD2; cdr3_nt: TGTGCCAGCAGCACCTGGACTAGCGGCTCCTACGAGCAGTACTTC; cdr3_aa: CASSTWTSGSYEQYF
clone_size: -; j_call: TRBJ2-2; v_call: TRBV2; d_call: -; cdr3_nt: TGTGCCAGCAGCACCGGGCTTGGGGCCGGGGAGCTGTTTTTT; cdr3_aa: CASSTGLGAGELFF
clone_size: -; j_call: TRBJ1-2; v_call: TRBV19; d_call: TRBD1; cdr3_nt: TGTGCCAGTAGCGCTCCGGGACAGGGGAACTATGGCTACACCTTC; cdr3_aa: CASSAPGQGNYGYTF
clone_size: once; j_call: TRBJ2-2; v_call: TRBV27; d_call: TRBD1; cdr3_nt: TGTGCCAGCAGTTTATCGGGGACAGCGAACACCGGGGAGCTGTTTTTT; cdr3_aa: CASSLSGTANTGELFF
clone_size: -; j_call: TRBJ1-6; v_call: TRBV18; d_call: -; cdr3_nt: TGTGCCAGCTCACCAGAAGACCTTAATAATTCACCCCTCCACTTT; cdr3_aa: CASSPEDLNNSPLHF
clone_size: -; j_call: TRBJ1-5; v_call: TRBV2; d_call: -; cdr3_nt: TGTGCCAGCAGTGAGGGCCAGGGAAGCAATCAGCCCCAGCATTTT; cdr3_aa: CASSEGQGSNQPQHF
clone_size: -; j_call: TRBJ1-1; v_call: TRBV27; d_call: -; cdr3_nt: TGTGCCAGCAGTGGGGGGGGCTACATGAACACTGAAGCTTTCTTT; cdr3_aa: CASSGGGYMNTEAFF
clone_size: -; j_call: TRBJ2-7; v_call: TRBV6-5; d_call: TRBD2; cdr3_nt: TGTGCCAGCAGCGGGACTAGATTTTTCGAGCAGTACTTC; cdr3_aa: CASSGTRFFEQYF
clone_size: -; j_call: TRBJ2-3; v_call: TRBV7-9; d_call: -; cdr3_nt: TGTGCCAGCAGCCACCCCGGGATATCGACAGATACGCAGTATTTT; cdr3_aa: CASSHPGISTDTQYF
clone_size: -; j_call: TRBJ1-1; v_call: TRBV28; d_call: -; cdr3_nt: TGTGCCAGCAGTCCGGCCGGCGTCATAATACAGGGATCAGAAGCTTTCTTT; cdr3_aa: CASSPAGVIIQGSEAFF
clone_size: -; j_call: TRBJ1-5; v_call: TRBV4-1; d_call: -; cdr3_nt: TGCGCCAGCAGCCAAGAAGGGGGGGGCTGGTCGCCCCAGCATTTT; cdr3_aa: CASSQEGGGWSPQHF
clone_size: -; j_call: TRBJ2-3; v_call: TRBV6-5; d_call: -; cdr3_nt: TGTGCCAGCAGTTACGGCGGGGTCGGGACAGATACGCAGTATTTT; cdr3_aa: CASSYGGVGTDTQYF
clone_size: -; j_call: TRBJ2-7; v_call: TRBV27; d_call: TRBD1; cdr3_nt: TGTGCCAGCAAAAAGACCCGGACAGGGTATGGAGACGAGCAGTACTTC; cdr3_aa: CASKKTRTGYGDEQYF
clone_size: -; j_call: TRBJ1-6; v_call: TRBV2; d_call: TRBD1; cdr3_nt: TGTGCCAGCAGCGGGACAGGGCCCTATAATTCACCCCTCCACTTT; cdr3_aa: CASSGTGPYNSPLHF
clone_size: -; j_call: TRBJ1-6; v_call: TRBV19; d_call: TRBD1; cdr3_nt: TGTGCCAGTAGTATAGCAGCCCCGGGACAGGGATGGAATTCACCCCTCCACTTT; cdr3_aa: CASSIAAPGQGWNSPLHF
clone_size: -; j_call: TRBJ2-7; v_call: TRBV28; d_call: -; cdr3_nt: TGTGCCAGCAGTTTCCTCCCATATCAGACAGAACTAACTTACGAGCAGTACTTC; cdr3_aa: CASSFLPYQTELTYEQYF
clone_size: -; j_call: TRBJ2-3; v_call: TRBV4-1; d_call: -; cdr3_nt: TGCGCCAGCAGCCAAGTCCAGACCACAGATACGCAGTATTTT; cdr3_aa: CASSQVQTTDTQYF
clone_size: -; j_call: TRBJ2-7; v_call: TRBV11-3; d_call: TRBD1; cdr3_nt: TGTGCCAGCAGCTCCGGGACAGGGGGATACGAGCAGTACTTC; cdr3_aa: CASSSGTGGYEQYF
clone_size: -; j_call: TRBJ2-2; v_call: TRBV4-1; d_call: -; cdr3_nt: TGCGCCAGCAGCCAGGGGGCAGCGACCGGGGAGCTGTTTTTT; cdr3_aa: CASSQGAATGELFF
clone_size: -; j_call: TRBJ2-1; v_call: TRBV9; d_call: -; cdr3_nt: TGTGCCAGCAGCCCCAGAGGGGGGGGCGCTTACAATGAGCAGTTCTTC; cdr3_aa: CASSPRGGGAYNEQFF
clone_size: once; j_call: TRBJ2-3; v_call: TRBV5-6; d_call: -; cdr3_nt: TGTGCCAGCAGCTTCGAGCGCGGGGATACGCAGTATTTT; cdr3_aa: CASSFERGDTQYF
clone_size: -; j_call: TRBJ2-1; v_call: TRBV5-1; d_call: TRBD1; cdr3_nt: TGCGCCAGCAGCGTGGACAGGGGCTACAATGAGCAGTTCTTC; cdr3_aa: CASSVDRGYNEQFF
clone_size: -; j_call: TRBJ2-6; v_call: TRBV24-1; d_call: -; cdr3_nt: TGTGCCACCAGTGACACCTCTGGGGCCAACGTCCTGACTTTC; cdr3_aa: CATSDTSGANVLTF
clone_size: -; j_call: TRBJ2-7; v_call: TRBV2; d_call: TRBD1; cdr3_nt: TGTGCCAGCAGCGCCGACAGGGGCGAGCAGTACTTC; cdr3_aa: CASSADRGEQYF
clone_size: -; j_call: TRBJ1-1; v_call: TRBV6-2/TRBV6-3; d_call: TRBD1; cdr3_nt: TGTGCCAGCAGTGTAGACAGGGTCACTGAAGCTTTCTTT; cdr3_aa: CASSVDRVTEAFF
clone_size: -; j_call: TRBJ1-5; v_call: TRBV3-1/TRBV3-2; d_call: -; cdr3_nt: TGTGCCAGCAGCCAAGCTATCTCGGGGAGCAATCAGCCCCAGCATTTT; cdr3_aa: CASSQAISGSNQPQHF